This T cell receptor beta chain was obtained from a study of identical twins. Points from the study as a whole: A partial confounding effect on zero-insertion analyses could come from invariant MAIT and iNKT cells. These conclusions were based on statistical analysis (cross-sectional, not following the same donors).

This clonotype was seen at least ten times. As yet, its antigen is unknown. At one boundary the junction diverges from the germline segment, which might be a read error. In germline, CDR1 is SGHRS, CDR2 YFSETQ. The CDR3 totals 11 residues. There were only healthy Caucasians among the donors. Template switching created a universal primer site, and the cDNA included unique molecular identifiers. MiXCR, run by TCRdb on the 5' RACE reads, gives a single entry per CDR3 protein. The top ten hold 1.6% of the sample, which has fewer than 800,000 distinct CDR3 sequences, roughly 7.2% seen once. These data also featured in a second study, about yellow fever vaccine responses in identical twins.

The source material was PBMCs. The chain couples TRBV5-1 to TRBJ2-1; D unclear. This receptor was identified in a woman in her late teens or twenties in good health. CDR3 nucleotides: TGTGCCAGCAGTTTTTCCAATGAGCAGTTCTTC. Its translation is CASSFSNEQFF.